The clone carrying this TCR beta chain was seen many times. Its specificity is unknown. These data belong to a study of early T cells in non-severe SARS-CoV-2 infection. On the study more broadly: With bulk RNA from unsorted whole blood as input, sequencing yielded unpaired chains.

Researchers attached unique molecular identifiers to individual cDNA molecules. A single record per CDR3 protein comes from TCRdb applying MiXCR to the 5' RACE reads. The sample records about 60,000 distinct CDR3 sequences, 12% being singletons. The germline V gene has CDR1 SGHTA and CDR2 FQGNSA. Trimming shortened V by 2 bases and J by 2 bases, and 13 bases separated the two germline ends. This CDR3 is built from 16 residues. Study-level results: There was a bias toward anti-spike CD8 responses in VDJdb matching, which missed private and CD4 specificities.

The receptor's source is an adult who was a healthcare worker with PCR-confirmed SARS-CoV-2 infection or an uninfected control (not recorded which). The sample comprised whole blood. The chain uses TRBV7-2 and TRBJ2-1; D is uncertain. The CDR3 bases are TGTGCCAGCAGCTTAACGTCGGCGGACGCCTACAATGAGCAGTTCTTC. It specifies CASSLTSADAYNEQFF.